The present entry profiles one T cell receptor (beta chain) with its context. This entry is derived from a study of shared clonotypes between healthy human individuals. Generated by immunoSEQ multiplex PCR, the TCRdb table keeps only in-frame clones and is missing some. The sample holds approximately 530,000 clones, 90% to 97% seen once. The CDR3 is 15 residues long. Germline assignment: CDR1 SNHLY and CDR2 FYNNEI. V lost 6 bases to trimming and J lost 2 bases; unmatched junction nucleotides: 7. The sequenced sample consisted of naive CD4+ T cells sorted from blood. Subset given: CD45RA+ positively selected. The V call is TRBV2, the J call TRBJ2-3, with 8 bases that match TRBD1. This clonotype was obtained from a woman aged 25 to 39 in good health. CDR3 region: CASSSYRGATDTQYF. As DNA, the CDR3 is TGTGCCAGCAGCTCCTACAGGGGGGCCACAGATACGCAGTATTTT.